One sample yielded the 14 T cell receptor beta chains listed below, sequenced in a study of beta chain features in type 1 diabetes. The sequenced template was cDNA made from the entire isolated RNA. Assay used: immunoSEQ multiplex PCR; TCRdb lists only in-frame clones, some missing. The repertoire includes about 110,000 clones, about two fifths of them detected once, and more than 0.06% sits in the top ten. The sample consisted of stem cell memory CD4+ T cells from blood. The receptors derive from a woman aged 18-35 years in good health.

The chain employs TRBV5-1 and TRBJ2-5; tentatively, D is TRBD2 (6 bases). V lost 7 bases and J 2 bases, leaving 12 bases between the germline ends. Germline CDR1 SGHRS, CDR2 YFSETQ. This CDR3 is 13 amino acids long. CDR3 region: CASRAGFQETQYF. In DNA form, the CDR3 reads TGCGCCAGCCGGGCGGGGTTTCAAGAGACCCAGTACTTC.

This rearrangement joins TRBV12-5 to TRBJ1-1, with 11 bases identical to TRBD1. Losses at the gene ends were 3 bases for V and 0 bases for J; bases not matched to a gene: 6. This CDR3 is 17 amino acids long. Germline loops: CDR1 LGHNT, CDR2 FRNRAP. The CDR3 DNA is TGTGCTAGTGGTTTCGCCGGGACAGGGGGGCTGAACACTGAAGCTTTCTTT. The encoded protein is CASGFAGTGGLNTEAFF.

The chain couples TRBV19 to TRBJ2-1, with 13 bases fitting TRBD2. J was trimmed by 6 bases and V by 4 bases; bases with no gene match: 3. CDR1 and CDR2 (germline): LNHDA, SQIVND (reference sequence). The CDR3 spans 15 residues. CDR3 sequence: CASSTRTSGSNEQFF. The DNA for the CDR3 is TGTGCCAGTAGTACTCGGACTAGCGGGAGCAATGAGCAGTTCTTC.

The chain employs TRBV19 and TRBJ2-3; D perhaps matches TRBD2 (6 bases). Germline V gene sequence: CDR1 LNHDA, CDR2 SQIVND (reference sequence). V lost 9 bases, J lost 4 bases, and 17 bases lay in between. This CDR3 contains 14 residues. The CDR3 nucleotides read TGTGCCAGCTCAGATATTGGAGGGCCAGATACGCAGTATTTT. It specifies CASSDIGGPDTQYF.

V gene TRBV18 combines with J gene TRBJ2-1; 12 nucleotides align to TRBD2. The CDR3 covers 15 residues. V was clipped by 5 bases and J by 8 bases; unmatched bases: 7. Germline V gene lookup returns CDR1 KGHSH and CDR2 LQKENI. The CDR3 DNA sequence: TGTGCCAGCTCAGCGACTAGCGGGAGAGTCGATGAGCAGTTCTTC. Translated: CASSATSGRVDEQFF.

The DNA for the CDR3 is TGTGCCACCTGGGACTGCCGGATGCAGTTCTTC. It yields the protein CATWDCRMQFF. The chain joins TRBV15 to TRBJ2-1; D might be TRBD2 (6 bases). The CDR3 loop spans 11 amino acids. Trimming shortened V by 8 bases and J by 12 bases, and 14 bases separated the two germline ends. Germline CDR1 is LNHNV and CDR2 is YYDKDF (reference sequence).

The chain uses TRBV19 and TRBJ2-7, with TRBD1 matching 8 bases. Germline V gene lookup returns CDR1 LNHDA and CDR2 SQIVND (reference sequence). The V segment lost 5 bases and the J segment 3 bases; nucleotides outside the gene matches: 6. This CDR3 spans 14 amino acids. The CDR3 nucleotides are TGTGCCAGTAGTGGCCGACAGGGGATCTACGAGCAGTACTTC. It is translated as CASSGRQGIYEQYF.

This rearrangement joins TRBV7-9 to TRBJ1-1, with D perhaps matching TRBD1 (5 bases). Trimming cost V 4 bases and J 0 bases, with 9 bases left between them. The germline CDR1 and CDR2 sequences are SEHNR and FQNEAQ (reference sequence). This CDR3 comprises 14 residues. Here the CDR3 reads CASSSTDVNTEAFF. Written as DNA, the CDR3 is TGTGCCAGCAGCTCGACAGATGTGAACACTGAAGCTTTCTTT.

The chain joins TRBV5-4 to TRBJ2-2; D unclear. This CDR3 comprises 15 residues. Looked up from germline, CDR1 is SGHNT and CDR2 is YYREEE (reference sequence). Trimming stripped 0 bases from V and 0 bases from J, with 6 bases between. CDR3 coding DNA: TGTGCCAGCAGCTTGGGGCTTTCGAACACCGGGGAGCTGTTTTTT. Protein product: CASSLGLSNTGELFF.

This chain joins TRBV4-1 and TRBJ2-1; 7 bases are a match to TRBD2. Trimming at V came to 4 bases and at J to 0 bases, leaving 6 bases not matched to a gene. Looked up from germline, CDR1 is MGHRA and CDR2 is YSYEKL. The CDR3 contains 16 residues. The CDR3, as DNA: TGCGCCAGCAGCCCATCCCTAGCGGACTCCTACAATGAGCAGTTCTTC. Its protein is CASSPSLADSYNEQFF.

This rearrangement joins TRBV4-1 to TRBJ1-2; 8 nucleotides match TRBD1. This CDR3 contains 17 residues. Germline CDR1 is MGHRA and CDR2 is YSYEKL. Unmatched junction bases numbered 9, after V lost 0 bases and J lost 3 bases. For the CDR3, the DNA is TGCGCCAGCAGCCAAGATCGAAGCAGGGGGCTTTACTATGGCTACACCTTC. It codes for CASSQDRSRGLYYGYTF.

V gene TRBV7-6 combines with J gene TRBJ2-3; tentatively, D is TRBD1 (5 bases). Germline lookup yields CDR1 SGHVS and CDR2 FNYEAQ. This CDR3 is built from 15 residues. V was pared by 5 bases and J by 2 bases, with 14 bases between. The CDR3 spells CASSQARAITDTQYF. Written as DNA, the CDR3 is TGTGCCAGCAGCCAGGCCAGGGCGATCACAGATACGCAGTATTTT.

The V gene is TRBV10-3, the J gene TRBJ1-4; D is unresolved. The CDR3 is 14 residues long. Trimming left V 7 bases short and J 0 bases short, with 9 bases between. Germline V lookup: CDR1 ENHRY, CDR2 SYGVKD. CDR3 sequence: CAITPDSTNEKLFF. For the CDR3, the DNA is TGTGCCATCACCCCAGATTCAACTAATGAAAAACTGTTTTTT.

This clone was seen a handful of times. The rearrangement links TRBV5-4 to TRBJ1-1, with D possibly matching TRBD1 (6 bases). The V end was cut by 0 bases, the J end by 6 bases, with 12 bases between. CDR3 length: 14 residues. Germline V lookup: CDR1 SGHNT, CDR2 YYREEE (reference sequence). The CDR3 region is CASSLGQGIPEAFF. The CDR3, as DNA: TGTGCCAGCAGCTTGGGGCAGGGGATACCTGAAGCTTTCTTT.